Listed below are T cell receptor beta chains from one sample, sequenced in a study of blood T cell repertoires in COVID-19. Method: immunoSEQ multiplex PCR; TCRdb's copy keeps in-frame clones and lacks some. The table lists over 150,000 clones, roughly 84% of them singletons. Sample: peripheral blood. The receptors were sampled from a young man with active or convalescent COVID-19. Both conserved end residues are part of each CDR3. The D gene is left open where the match is weak. Expanded clones are given a class, and other clones once, few, many or no size at all.

>TRBJ1-1|-|TRBV27|-
TGTGCCAGCAGTCCTTGGAGGGGAATTCCTTTCTTT
CASSPWRGIPFF
>TRBJ2-4|-|TRBV7-6|-
TGTGCCAGCAGCTTAAGGGGGGGAATAAAAAACATTCAGTACTTC
CASSLRGGIKNIQYF
>TRBJ2-1|-|TRBV6-5|-
TGTGCCAGCCTGGCTAGGTCTAGGGGGAACAATGAGCAGTTCTTC
CASLARSRGNNEQFF
>TRBJ1-1|-|TRBV29-1|-
TGCAGCACAGGGACACTGGGGACTGAAGCTTTCTTT
CSTGTLGTEAFF
>TRBJ2-1|-|TRBV11-2|TRBD2
TGTGCCAGCAGCTTAGGGCGGGAGGTTTCCTACAATGAGCAGTTCTTC
CASSLGREVSYNEQFF
>TRBJ1-2|-|TRBV5-8|TRBD1
TGTGCCAGCAGTTCCCACCCAGGGGGCGGTTGGGACTACACCTTC
CASSSHPGGGWDYTF
>TRBJ2-6|-|TRBV19|TRBD1
TGTGCCAGTAGTGCCTACAGGGGAACCCGTTCTGGGGCCAACGTCCTGACTTTC
CASSAYRGTRSGANVLTF
>TRBJ1-6|-|TRBV19|TRBD1
TGTGCCAGTAGTACGGACAGGGAGCTTTCACCCCTCCACTTT
CASSTDRELSPLHF
>TRBJ2-7|-|TRBV28|-
TGTGCCAGCAGTTCCCCGGGGGGCAACCTTTACGAGCAGTACTTC
CASSSPGGNLYEQYF
>TRBJ2-7|-|TRBV6-5|-
TGTGCCAGCAGTCCCATTCGGGACTCCAACGAGCAGTACTTC
CASSPIRDSNEQYF
>TRBJ2-3|-|TRBV9|-
TGTGCCAGCAGCGTATACCAGACGGGAACAGATACGCAGTATTTT
CASSVYQTGTDTQYF
>TRBJ2-1|few|TRBV5-1|-
TGCGCCAGCAGCGCTAGCGAGAGCTCCTACAATGAGCAGTTCTTC
CASSASESSYNEQFF
>TRBJ2-3|-|TRBV28|-
TGTGCCAGCAGTTTATCGACAGGGAGGAGGGATACGCAGTATTTT
CASSLSTGRRDTQYF
>TRBJ1-3|once|TRBV10-3|-
TGTGCCATCAGTGAGTCGTATCCGGGACACCCACCCCGCTCTGGAAACACCATATATTTT
CAISESYPGHPPRSGNTIYF
>TRBJ2-7|few|TRBV9|-
TGTGCCAGCAGCGGGGGGCCCGACCCAATAACTGAGCAGTACTTC
CASSGGPDPITEQYF
>TRBJ2-7|-|TRBV4-1|-
TGCGCCAGCAGCCAAGGAGGAAACTACGAGCAGTACTTC
CASSQGGNYEQYF
>TRBJ1-2|few|TRBV7-2|-
TGTGCCAGCAGCTTGGAGGGGTACGGCTATGGCTACACCTTC
CASSLEGYGYGYTF
>TRBJ1-2|-|TRBV2|-
TGTGCCAGCAAAGACAGATTAATAACTAACTATGGCTACACCTTC
CASKDRLITNYGYTF
>TRBJ1-6|-|TRBV9|TRBD1
TGTGCCAGCAGCGTAGAAGGGGGCAATTCACCCCTCCACTTT
CASSVEGGNSPLHF